This passage covers 7 T cell receptor beta chains from one sample sequenced in a study of blood T cells in healthy people across ages. A J-beta primer mix and a sample-barcoded 5' primer were used in a second PCR of roughly 6 to 12 cycles. TCRdb reanalysed the 5' RACE reads using MiXCR and keeps one entry per CDR3 protein. The repertoire holds about 1.5 million distinct CDR3 sequences, with 40% to 45% as singletons. The specimen sequenced was blood. These receptors all stem from a young woman in good health.

The chain recombines TRBV5-4 with TRBJ2-3; weak D call: TRBD2 (6 bases). The V and J ends lost 4 bases and 3 bases respectively, with 15 bases between them. This CDR3 region has 15 residues. Per germline, CDR1 SGHNT and CDR2 YYREEE (reference sequence). The CDR3, as DNA: TGTGCCAGCAGCGCCGCTAGCGACGAAACAGATACGCAGTATTTT. It translates to CASSAASDETDTQYF.

The chain is built from TRBV20-1 and TRBJ1-1; D gene uncertain. CDR3 size: 12 residues. The germline CDR1 and CDR2 sequences are DFQATT and SNEGSKA (reference sequence). The DNA for the CDR3 is TGCAGCCGACCGGTGGGGAACACTGAAGCTTTCTTT. This codes for CSRPVGNTEAFF.

This chain links TRBV11-2 with TRBJ2-7; D is undetermined. This CDR3 comprises 16 residues. With 1 base removed from V and 6 bases from J, the gap between germline ends came to 19 bases. CDR1 and CDR2 from the germline V gene are SGHAT and FQNNGV. The CDR3 loop reads CASSLAFTDRKFEQYF. The CDR3 bases are TGTGCCAGCAGCTTAGCCTTCACAGACCGAAAGTTCGAGCAGTACTTC. The full variable domain, with the rest looked up from reference TRBV11-2 and TRBJ2-7, is EAGVAQSPRYKIIEKRQSVAFWCNPISGHATLYWYQQILGQGPKLLIQFQNNGVVDDSQLPKDRFSAERLKGVDSTLKIQPAKLEDSAVYLCASSLAFTDRKFEQYFGPGTRLTVT.

This chain joins TRBV6-2 or TRBV6-3 and TRBJ2-3; 11 positions agree with TRBD2. This CDR3 region has 17 residues. Germline values: CDR1 MNHEY, CDR2 SVGEGT. Trimming removed 5 bases from V and 4 bases from J; junction bases left unmatched: 11. The CDR3 region is CASSLTASGGSPDTQYF. In DNA, the CDR3 is TGTGCCAGCAGTCTCACGGCTAGCGGGGGGAGCCCAGATACGCAGTATTTT.

This chain links TRBV27 with TRBJ1-2; D gene ambiguous. V shed 5 bases and J shed 3 bases, with 16 bases lying between them. The CDR3 runs 15 residues. Germline-derived CDR1 and CDR2 are MNHEY and SMNVEV (reference sequence). CDR3 nucleotides: TGTGCCAGCAGTCCCCAATTTCGGTACGACTATGGCTACACCTTC. Residues: CASSPQFRYDYGYTF.

V gene TRBV20-1 combines with J gene TRBJ2-7, with unresolved D. V was clipped by 5 bases and J by 7 bases, with 21 bases between them. CDR3 length: 14 amino acids. Germline V gene lookup returns CDR1 DFQATT and CDR2 SNEGSKA (reference sequence). CDR3 in amino acids: CSAHLRTAYNEQYF. The CDR3 coding sequence is TGCAGTGCTCATCTAAGAACGGCCTACAATGAGCAGTACTTC.

The gene calls are TRBV9 and TRBJ2-7; no firm D call. V dropped 0 bases and J dropped 7 bases, with 14 bases sitting between them. Germline-derived CDR1 and CDR2 are SGDLS and YYNGEE. The CDR3 length is 14 residues. DNA for the CDR3: TGTGCCAGCAGCGTAGACGGATACTACAATGAGCAGTACTTC. Protein sequence: CASSVDGYYNEQYF.